This T cell receptor beta chain emerged from a study of blood T cell repertoires in COVID-19. On the study more broadly: Samples taken during acute and convalescent COVID-19 were collected in the United States, Italy and Spain. T cells, B-cell-depleted T cells, or PBMCs provided the cDNA or gDNA that served as material.

As handled by the study authors: Reference gene primer amplification gave estimated nucleated cell counts. TCRdb's table, derived via immunoSEQ multiplex PCR, lists solely in-frame clones and lacks some. Clonal size and the V and J genes are those of that table, whereas D and trimming came from the DNA. Of 180,000 or so clones in the sample, over 80% were seen once. CDR1 is ENHRY, CDR2 SYGVKD, per germline. There are 12 residues in the CDR3. Trimming pared 2 bases from V and 8 bases from J, leaving 9 bases between. The origin of this receptor is a woman in her fifties or sixties with acute or convalescent COVID-19. The chain has TRBV10-3 and TRBJ1-2; TRBD1 is a possible D gene (5 bases). The sequencing input was peripheral blood. The CDR3 loop reads CAISERGSGYTF. DNA of the CDR3: TGTGCCATCAGTGAGAGGGGCTCAGGCTACACCTTC.